Here is one T cell receptor (beta chain) with its context. The antigen remains unidentified. As to time point: peripheral blood 6 weeks after treatment start. The sample belongs to a study of PD-L1 blockade in urothelial cancer. The wider study: Patients started atezolizumab around 2014, 1,200 mg intravenously every 3 weeks. Study-wide points: Better progression-free and overall survival followed lower pretreatment blood clonality.

V dropped 4 bases and J dropped 4 bases, with 15 bases sitting between them. The CDR3 length is 15 residues. Looked up from germline, CDR1 is MNHEY and CDR2 is SMNVEV (reference sequence). Profiling relied on immunoSEQ multiplex PCR, and the TCRdb table lists in-frame clones only, not all of them. The data contain tens of thousands of clones, less than 95% of them seen just once; the ten biggest clones take up around 0.9%. The V call is TRBV27, the J call TRBJ2-3; D perhaps matches TRBD2 (8 bases). This TCR was recovered from an elderly woman with urothelial cancer. Sequenced here: PBMCs, sampled around atezolizumab (anti-PD-L1) treatment. The CDR3: CASSSGGLEADTQYF. CDR3 DNA sequence: TGTGCCAGCAGTTCAGGGGGACTAGAAGCAGATACGCAGTATTTT.